A selection of T cell receptor beta chains follows, all from one sample in a study of breast tumors, draining lymph nodes, adjacent tissues. TCRdb independently ran MiXCR on the multiplex PCR reads; one entry per CDR3 protein. This table has 30,000 to 40,000 distinct CDR3 sequences, 36% appearing once. The sequenced sample consisted of breast tumor tissue. Receptors originate from a female donor with breast cancer. Some clones in this sample may be carry-over from other donors' samples. CDR3s include the opening cysteine and the closing phenylalanine or tryptophan. A D gene is named only where the DNA matches it firmly. The size field is filled for only some rows; it gives once, few, many or a size class.

clone_size	v_call	d_call	j_call	cdr3_aa	cdr3_nt
many	TRBV12-5	TRBD1	TRBJ2-1	CASGRSGTVNNEQFF	TGTGCTAGTGGCCGCTCCGGGACAGTCAACAATGAGCAGTTCTTC
-	TRBV12-3/TRBV12-4	-	TRBJ2-1	CASSLRGPGIGPSSYNEQFF	TGTGCCAGCAGTTTAAGGGGCCCAGGGATAGGTCCTAGCTCCTACAATGAGCAGTTCTTC
medium-sized	TRBV7-8	TRBD1	TRBJ2-5	CASSLGDREGTQYF	TGTGCCAGCAGCTTAGGGGACAGGGAAGGGACCCAGTACTTC
many	TRBV20-1	-	TRBJ2-2	CSARGVTNTGELFF	TGCAGTGCTAGAGGGGTGACGAACACCGGGGAGCTGTTTTTT
many	TRBV6-5	TRBD2	TRBJ2-2	CASSSPSSGSRELFF	TGTGCCAGCAGTTCGCCATCTAGCGGGAGCCGGGAGCTGTTTTTT
-	TRBV5-4	TRBD1	TRBJ2-1	CASSTGTGPYNEQLF	TGTGCCAGCAGCACTGGGACAGGCCCCTACAATGAGCAGCTCTTC
once	TRBV12-3/TRBV12-4	-	TRBJ1-2	CASSPYTGSYVYTF	TGTGCCAGCAGTCCGTATACAGGGTCCTATGTCTACACCTTC
few	TRBV20-1	-	TRBJ1-6	CSASAGTNSPLHF	TGCAGTGCTAGCGCGGGAACTAATTCACCCCTCCACTTT
many	TRBV5-8	-	TRBJ1-6	CASSADRRGDNSPLHF	TGTGCCAGCAGCGCCGACAGGAGAGGAGATAATTCACCCCTCCACTTT
-	TRBV27	-	TRBJ1-2	CASSPGNLYGYTF	TGTGCCAGCAGCCCGGGAAACCTCTATGGCTACACCTTC
many	TRBV5-1	TRBD2	TRBJ2-7	CASSLGASLAGGSYEQYF	TGCGCCAGCAGCTTGGGGGCATCACTAGCGGGAGGGTCCTACGAGCAGTACTTC
-	TRBV12-5	TRBD2	TRBJ2-3	CASGLSLGGTGTDTRYF	TGTGCTAGTGGTTTGTCCTTGGGGGGGACGGGCACAGATACGCGGTATTTT
-	TRBV20-1	-	TRBJ2-2	CSAPPAGHPNTGELFF	TGCAGTGCCCCACCGGCAGGCCACCCGAACACCGGGGAGCTGTTTTTT
-	TRBV6-5	-	TRBJ2-1	CASRRGGSYNEQFF	TGCGCCAGCCGTCGCGGAGGCTCCTACAATGAGCAGTTCTTC
many	TRBV20-1	-	TRBJ2-7	CSAERTSYEQYF	TGCAGTGCCGAACGGACCTCCTACGAGCAGTACTTC
many	TRBV20-1	-	TRBJ2-3	CSARGLTDTQYF	TGCAGTGCTAGAGGCCTCACAGATACGCAGTATTTT
many	TRBV5-8	-	TRBJ2-2	CASSLLGLTGELFF	TGTGCCAGCAGCTTGTTAGGGCTAACCGGGGAGCTGTTTTTT
many	TRBV5-5	-	TRBJ2-6	CATNRSPGANVLTF	TGTGCCACTAACCGCTCCCCTGGGGCCAACGTCCTGACTTTC
-	TRBV19	-	TRBJ1-5	CASSMLLTRNQPQHF	TGTGCCAGTAGCATGCTACTAACTAGGAATCAGCCCCAGCATTTT
many	TRBV6-1	-	TRBJ2-5	CASSEGDRNQETQYF	TGTGCCAGCAGTGAAGGAGACAGGAACCAAGAGACCCAGTACTTC
many	TRBV29-1	-	TRBJ2-3	CSVSGGYTQYF	TGCAGCGTCTCGGGCGGTTATACGCAGTATTTT
-	TRBV20-1	TRBD2	TRBJ2-3	CSAVKRAGESDAQYF	TGCAGTGCTGTCAAGAGAGCGGGAGAGTCAGATGCGCAGTATTTT
many	TRBV19	-	TRBJ1-2	CASRRQDLYGYTF	TGTGCCAGTAGGAGACAGGACCTCTATGGCTACACCTTC
many	TRBV5-6	TRBD1	TRBJ2-1	CASSHRDRVGNEQFF	TGTGCCAGCAGCCACCGGGACAGGGTAGGCAATGAGCAGTTCTTC
many	TRBV7-3	TRBD1	TRBJ2-7	CASSQTGSGEQYF	TGTGCCAGCAGCCAGACAGGGTCGGGCGAGCAGTACTTC
-	TRBV20-1	TRBD2	TRBJ2-3	CSATLAGGVTDTQYF	TGCAGTGCTACCCTAGCGGGAGGTGTCACAGATACGCAGTATTTT
-	TRBV6-6	-	TRBJ2-1	CASSFQGGAEQFF	TGTGCCAGCAGTTTCCAAGGGGGGGCTGAGCAGTTCTTC
-	TRBV30	TRBD1	TRBJ1-6	CAWRGQGDSPLHF	TGTGCCTGGAGGGGACAGGGGGATTCACCCCTCCACTTT
many	TRBV13	TRBD2	TRBJ2-1	CASSLTSGSRKEQFF	TGTGCCAGCAGCTTGACTAGCGGGAGTAGGAAAGAGCAGTTCTTC
many	TRBV5-6	TRBD2	TRBJ2-5	CASSGSGLAGVEETQYF	TGTGCCAGCAGCGGATCGGGACTAGCGGGAGTCGAAGAGACCCAGTACTTC
few	TRBV28	TRBD2	TRBJ2-7	CASSGPRTSGGDEQYF	TGTGCCAGCAGTGGCCCTCGGACTAGCGGGGGGGACGAGCAGTACTTC
-	TRBV10-3	TRBD2	TRBJ2-2	CAISVSSGSEGGELFF	TGTGCCATCAGTGTATCTAGCGGGAGCGAAGGCGGGGAGCTGTTTTTT
-	TRBV2	TRBD1	TRBJ1-1	CASRRRQGDTEAFF	TGTGCCAGCAGGCGCCGACAGGGTGACACTGAAGCTTTCTTT
-	TRBV19	-	TRBJ2-4	CASSISAGRGLAKNIQYF	TGTGCCAGTAGTATATCGGCAGGCCGGGGATTAGCCAAAAACATTCAGTACTTC
many	TRBV20-1	TRBD1	TRBJ2-1	CSASEVTGDHEQFF	TGCAGTGCTAGTGAGGTGACAGGGGACCATGAGCAGTTCTTC
few	TRBV18	-	TRBJ2-5	CASSPPWDQETQYF	TGTGCCAGCTCACCACCGTGGGACCAAGAGACCCAGTACTTC
many	TRBV5-1	TRBD1	TRBJ2-1	CASSFRQGLDNEQFF	TGCGCCAGCAGCTTTAGACAGGGTCTGGACAATGAGCAGTTCTTC
-	TRBV4-2	-	TRBJ1-5	CASSQGYYQPQHF	TGTGCCAGCAGCCAAGGGTACTATCAGCCCCAGCATTTT
many	TRBV19	TRBD1	TRBJ1-5	CASQGGQGGNQPQHF	TGTGCCAGTCAGGGTGGACAGGGGGGCAATCAGCCCCAGCATTTT
-	TRBV24-1	TRBD2	TRBJ2-1	CATSDSSGRGEQFF	TGTGCCACCAGTGATTCTAGCGGGAGAGGAGAGCAGTTCTTC
-	TRBV2	TRBD2	TRBJ2-1	CASSETSGANEQFF	TGTGCCAGCAGTGAGACTAGCGGGGCCAATGAGCAGTTCTTC
many	TRBV7-6	TRBD2	TRBJ2-5	CASGGLAGFQETQYF	TGTGCCAGCGGCGGACTAGCGGGATTCCAAGAGACCCAGTACTTC
-	TRBV10-3	-	TRBJ1-5	CAISDSSNQPQHF	TGTGCCATCAGTGATAGTAGCAATCAGCCCCAGCATTTT
many	TRBV20-1	-	TRBJ1-6	CSARETPGYNSPLHF	TGCAGTGCTAGGGAGACCCCGGGGTATAATTCACCCCTCCACTTT
-	TRBV20-1	-	TRBJ1-6	CSPLTKGSHNSPLHF	TGCAGTCCCCTCACCAAGGGGTCCCATAATTCACCCCTCCACTTT
many	TRBV20-1	-	TRBJ2-5	CSARDSGKIQETQYF	TGCAGTGCTAGAGATAGCGGCAAGATCCAAGAGACCCAGTACTTC
-	TRBV19	-	TRBJ2-2	CASRSGRDTGELFF	TGTGCCAGTAGGAGTGGGCGGGACACCGGGGAGCTGTTTTTT
many	TRBV4-3	-	TRBJ2-7	CASSQGAGANYEQYF	TGCGCCAGCAGCCAAGGAGCAGGGGCTAACTACGAGCAGTACTTC
-	TRBV2	-	TRBJ1-1	CASSDRNGYTEAFF	TGTGCCAGCAGTGACAGGAACGGGTACACTGAAGCTTTCTTT
many	TRBV20-1	-	TRBJ2-1	CSAREPVLAYNEQFF	TGCAGTGCTAGAGAACCAGTGTTGGCCTACAATGAGCAGTTCTTC
once	TRBV5-5	TRBD2	TRBJ2-7	CASSLVSGTSSYEQYF	TGTGCCAGCAGCTTAGTTTCCGGGACTAGCTCCTACGAGCAGTACTTC
-	TRBV4-1	TRBD1	TRBJ1-3	CASSQVTGGSGNTIYF	TGCGCCAGCAGCCAAGTGACAGGGGGCTCAGGAAACACCATATATTTT
-	TRBV18	-	TRBJ2-7	CASSPPTGRHEQYF	TGTGCCAGCTCACCACCTACAGGGAGGCACGAGCAGTACTTC
many	TRBV11-2	-	TRBJ2-1	CASSLDGAGEQFF	TGTGCCAGCAGCTTAGATGGGGCGGGTGAGCAGTTCTTC